This paragraph reports one T cell receptor (beta chain). Its antigen is not identified. This entry comes from a study of cytomegalovirus exposure and HLA in healthy donors. V lost 1 base, J lost 9 bases, and 7 bases stayed unmatched. Germline V lookup: CDR1 SGHTA, CDR2 FQGNSA. This CDR3 contains 16 residues. General study findings and limits: In a later analysis, at a false discovery rate of 0.05, about 15,000 TCR beta sequences were associated with HLA alleles. No immune exposure information besides CMV serostatus was available.

The PCR used 60 Vbeta and 13 Jbeta primers. Clones were sequenced by immunoSEQ multiplex PCR, and TCRdb holds only the in-frame ones, with some missing. Of approximately 170,000 clones listed, 80% to 90% are singletons. Sequences were obtained from PBMCs. The TCR comes from a male donor in good health and CMV-seronegative. The chain employs TRBV7-2 and TRBJ1-6; 9 bases map to TRBD1. CDR3: CASSLEITGGGSPLHF. CDR3 sequence (DNA): TGTGCCAGCAGCTTAGAGATTACAGGGGGCGGTTCACCCCTCCACTTT. The full variable domain, completed using reference TRBV7-2 and TRBJ1-6, is GAGVSQSPSNKVTEKGKDVELRCDPISGHTALYWYRQSLGQGLEFLIYFQGNSAPDKSGLPSDRFSAERTGGSVSTLTIQRTQQEDSAVYLCASSLEITGGGSPLHFGNGTRLTVT.